This is a list of T cell receptor beta chains from one sample in a study of cytotoxic CD8 clonotypes in ibrutinib-treated CLL. Measured with immunoSEQ multiplex PCR; TCRdb has only the in-frame clones, and not every one. The sample shows about 85,000 clones, 70% to 80% of them seen only once. The sample here was PBMCs, taken after 12 months of ibrutinib treatment. These receptors all stem from a human donor with chronic lymphocytic leukemia. CDR3s include the opening cysteine and the closing phenylalanine or tryptophan. Each record gives: clone size, D gene, CDR3 length, V gene, J gene, CDR3 DNA, CDR3 protein. A D gene is named only where the DNA matches it firmly. The size of a clone is reported for some rows only, either as once, few or many, or as a class for expanded clones.

>NA|TRBD1|15|TRBV4-3|TRBJ1-5
TGCGCCAGCAGCTTCGACGGACAGGGCAATCAGCCCCAGCATTTT
CASSFDGQGNQPQHF
>few|NA|17|TRBV9|TRBJ1-2
TGTGCCAGCAGCGCCGGGGCCGGGGGCGGTGGGATCTATGGCTACACCTTC
CASSAGAGGGGIYGYTF
>few|NA|14|TRBV6-1|TRBJ2-3
TGTGCCAGCAGCCCGACAGAAAGCACAGATACGCAGTATTTT
CASSPTESTDTQYF
>NA|NA|13|TRBV29-1|TRBJ1-1
TGCAGCGTCGACCCGGGTATGAACACTGAAGCTTTCTTT
CSVDPGMNTEAFF
>once|TRBD1|18|TRBV5-1|TRBJ2-5
TGCGCCAGCAGCCCCGGACAGGGGGCTTGGGGTGTGGCGGAGACCCAGTACTTC
CASSPGQGAWGVAETQYF
>NA|NA|14|TRBV19|TRBJ2-5
TGTGCCAGTAGCCCCTTAGGGCATGGGGAGACCCAGTACTTC
CASSPLGHGETQYF
>many|TRBD1|17|TRBV14|TRBJ1-3
TGTGCCAGCAGCCGGACAGGTGGGGCGTACTCTGGAAACACCATATATTTT
CASSRTGGAYSGNTIYF
>NA|NA|14|TRBV19|TRBJ2-6
TGTGCCAGTAGTATTGGCTCTGGGGCCAACGTCCTGACTTTC
CASSIGSGANVLTF
>NA|TRBD1|16|TRBV27|TRBJ2-2
TGTGCCAGCTCCTTCGGCCGGGACAGGGGCACCGGGGAGCTGTTTTTT
CASSFGRDRGTGELFF
>NA|NA|14|TRBV4-3|TRBJ1-1
TGCGCCAGCAGCCGCAATACGGGGAACACTGAAGCTTTCTTT
CASSRNTGNTEAFF
>NA|NA|16|TRBV15|TRBJ2-1
TGTGCCACCAGCAGAGATCCGCGGCACCCTTACAATGAGCAGTTCTTC
CATSRDPRHPYNEQFF
>NA|TRBD2|16|TRBV29-1|TRBJ2-1
TGCAGCGTTGAAGATGACGTAGCGGGCCCCTACAATGAGCAGTTCTTC
CSVEDDVAGPYNEQFF
>NA|TRBD1|12|TRBV6-5|TRBJ1-1
TGTGCCAGCTGGACAGGGGGGACTGAAGCTTTCTTT
CASWTGGTEAFF
>NA|NA|14|TRBV6-5|TRBJ2-3
TGTGCCAGCAGCCCCGGTGGGGAAAGCGATACGCAGTATTTT
CASSPGGESDTQYF